This TCR beta chain was captured in a study of blood T cell repertoires in COVID-19. Study-wide background: Spain, Italy and the United States supplied samples that represented acute and convalescent COVID-19.

Profiled with immunoSEQ multiplex PCR; TCRdb holds only in-frame clones, not every one. The sample shows under 250,000 clones, approximately 88% of them seen only once. Germline assignment: CDR1 SQVTM and CDR2 ANQGSEA. The CDR3 totals 15 residues. Unmatched junction bases numbered 7, after V lost 4 bases and J lost 0 bases. This clone has a single count. The origin of this receptor is a woman aged 40 to 55 who had been exposed to COVID-19. This sequence joins TRBV29-1 and TRBJ1-1; 8 nucleotides line up with TRBD1. The sample consisted of PBMCs or T cells enriched from blood (not recorded which). The CDR3: CSVGGDRIMNTEAFF. DNA for the CDR3: TGCAGCGTTGGTGGGGACAGGATAATGAACACTGAAGCTTTCTTT.